What follows are 17 T cell receptor beta chains derived from one specimen sequenced in a study of blood T cell repertoires in COVID-19 (TCRdb year 2020). The method was the immunoSEQ multiplex PCR assay. TCRdb obtained this table from immuneACCESS and retained in-frame rearrangements with V and J assigned. These tables miss some clones; where compared with another copy, unresolved V genes account for less than half of the shortfall, and the remainder is unexplained. Here the sample has fewer than 50,000 clones; around four fifths occur a single time. Of the sample, around 5% falls within the top ten clones. The sample taken for sequencing was peripheral blood. These receptors all stem from a man aged 50 or older with active COVID-19.

This clone was counted only a few times. The chain combines TRBV7-2 with TRBJ2-7, with TRBD1 identical over 7 bases. The ends lost 5 bases at V and 4 bases at J; junction bases unmatched: 8. CDR1 and CDR2 (germline): SGHTA, FQGNSA. This CDR3 has 14 residues. The CDR3, as DNA: TGTGCCAGCAGCCGTAGGGACAGTTTTTACGAGCAGTACTTC. It yields the protein CASSRRDSFYEQYF.

This sequence joins TRBV4-1 and TRBJ2-3; 7 bases agree with TRBD2. Losses at the gene ends were 2 bases for V and 1 base for J; bases not matched to a gene: 6. Germline CDR1 and CDR2: MGHRA and YSYEKL. The CDR3 covers 16 residues. The CDR3 bases are TGCGCCAGCAGCCAACGCCTAAGCGGGGGCACAGATACGCAGTATTTT. Residues: CASSQRLSGGTDTQYF.

The chain joins TRBV28 to TRBJ1-5, with D maybe TRBD1 (5 bases). The length of the CDR3 is 11 residues. The germline V gene has CDR1 MDHEN and CDR2 SYDVKM. Trimming removed 6 bases at V and 7 bases at J, with 7 bases between. The CDR3 nucleotides are TGTGCCAGCAGGGCAGGGCAGCCCCAGCATTTT. It codes for CASRAGQPQHF.

The chain is built from TRBV11-3 and TRBJ2-7; D perhaps matches TRBD2 (5 bases). V dropped 5 bases and J dropped 3 bases, with 20 bases sitting between them. Per the germline V gene, CDR1 is SGHNT and CDR2 is YENEEA. This CDR3 comprises 16 residues. CDR3 region: CASSAYSPTAGYEQYF. The CDR3 coding sequence is TGTGCCAGCAGCGCTTACTCTCCTACCGCGGGCTACGAGCAGTACTTC. Drawing the rest from reference TRBV11-3 and TRBJ2-7, the complete variable domain is EAGVVQSPRYKIIEKKQPVAFWCNPISGHNTLYWYLQNLGQGPELLIRYENEEAVDDSQLPKDRFSAERLKGVDSTLKIQPAELGDSAVYLCASSAYSPTAGYEQYFGPGTRLTVT.

The chain carries TRBV6-6 and TRBJ2-1; 10 nucleotides align to TRBD1. The length of the CDR3 is 15 residues. Germline CDR1 MNHNY, CDR2 SVGAGI (reference sequence). Trimming at V came to 2 bases and at J to 8 bases, leaving 6 bases not matched to a gene. CDR3 nucleotide sequence: TGTGCCAGCAGTTACGGGGACAGGGGTTGGTATGAGCAGTTCTTC. Translated, it gives CASSYGDRGWYEQFF.

The chain couples TRBV6-1 to TRBJ1-3; 10 positions agree with TRBD1. Per the germline V gene, CDR1 is MNHNS and CDR2 is SASEGT. This CDR3 is 16 amino acids long. The trim removed 2 bases at V and 3 bases at J, leaving 4 bases unmatched. The CDR3 DNA reads TGTGCCAGCAGTGAACCCGGACAGGGGGGTGGAAACACCATATATTTT. This codes for CASSEPGQGGGNTIYF.

The chain is built from TRBV19 and TRBJ2-4, with 8 bases aligning to TRBD1. The V and J ends lost 4 bases and 3 bases, in that order; junction bases with no gene match: 5. Per the germline V gene, CDR1 is LNHDA and CDR2 is SQIVND (reference sequence). The CDR3 spans 15 residues. The CDR3 DNA reads as TGTGCCAGTAGTAAGCCAGGGGGCAGCAAAAACATTCAGTACTTC. Translating gives CASSKPGGSKNIQYF. Together with reference TRBV19 and TRBJ2-4, the CDR3 gives the full variable domain: DGGITQSPKYLFRKEGQNVTLSCEQNLNHDAMYWYRQDPGQGLRLIYYSQIVNDFQKGDIAEGYSVSREKKESFPLTVTSAQKNPTAFYLCASSKPGGSKNIQYFGAGTRLSVL.

The chain joins TRBV9 to TRBJ2-3; D not resolved. CDR3 size: 10 residues. V was pared by 4 bases and J by 7 bases, with 4 bases between. The germline V gene encodes CDR1 SGDLS and CDR2 YYNGEE. The CDR3 region has the DNA TGTGCCAGCAGCCCTAATACGCAGTATTTT. Amino acids: CASSPNTQYF.

The rearrangement links TRBV19 to TRBJ2-1; 14 nucleotides match TRBD2. The germline V gene encodes CDR1 LNHDA and CDR2 SQIVND (reference sequence). The CDR3 is made up of 17 amino acids. The V segment lost 5 bases and the J segment 5 bases; nucleotides outside the gene matches: 8. The CDR3 DNA sequence: TGTGCCAGTAGTGCCTCGGGACTAGCGGGGGATAACAATGAGCAGTTCTTC. Translation: CASSASGLAGDNNEQFF.

The chain recombines TRBV7-9 with TRBJ2-3, with 14 bases that match TRBD2. V shed 5 bases, J shed 0 bases, and the junction held 7 bases outside the gene matches. Germline V CDR1 and CDR2: SEHNR, FQNEAQ (reference sequence). The CDR3 totals 18 residues. The CDR3 here is CASSLGTSGGASTDTQYF. The CDR3 DNA reads as TGTGCCAGCAGCCTCGGGACTAGCGGGGGAGCTAGCACAGATACGCAGTATTTT.

This chain uses TRBV6-5 with TRBJ1-2; TRBD1 aligns across 9 bases. With 3 bases clipped from V and 2 bases from J, the junction kept 4 bases outside the gene matches. CDR1 MNHEY and CDR2 SVGAGI come from the germline V gene. The CDR3 length is 15 residues. The CDR3 sequence is CASSYSGTGNYGYTF. DNA for the CDR3: TGTGCCAGCAGTTATTCCGGGACAGGGAACTATGGCTACACCTTC.

The chain recombines TRBV5-1 with TRBJ1-2; the D is unclear. Germline V gene data show CDR1 as SGHRS and CDR2 as YFSETQ. CDR3 size: 13 residues. With 0 bases removed from V and 4 bases from J, the gap between germline ends came to 7 bases. The CDR3 loop reads CASSLDTLYGYTF. CDR3 in DNA: TGCGCCAGCAGCTTGGACACCCTCTATGGCTACACCTTC.

V is TRBV19 and J is TRBJ1-2; TRBD1 might be the D (5 bases). CDR3 size: 12 residues. Trimming cost V 5 bases and J 2 bases, with 6 bases left between them. Germline V gives CDR1 LNHDA, CDR2 SQIVND (reference sequence). CDR3 protein: CASSRGNYGYTF. As DNA, the CDR3 is TGTGCCAGTAGTCGGGGGAACTATGGCTACACCTTC.

The J gene is TRBJ2-3, the V gene TRBV5-6, with a tentative D call TRBD1 (6 bases). CDR3 length: 14 amino acids. Per the germline V gene, CDR1 is SGHDT and CDR2 is YYEEEE. V was cut by 4 bases and J by 2 bases, with 11 bases left in between. The CDR3 loop reads CASSIGQTTDTQYF. CDR3 bases: TGTGCCAGCAGCATCGGACAGACCACAGATACGCAGTATTTT.

Turning to this clone: The junction departs from the called germline gene at one end, perhaps through a read error. The chain links TRBV10-3 to TRBJ1-2; D perhaps matches TRBD1 (5 bases). The germline V gene encodes CDR1 ENHRY and CDR2 SYGVKD. The CDR3 contains 11 residues. The CDR3 bases are TGTGCCATCAGTGGAGGAGGGGACGCGAGCTTC. Amino acids: CAISGGGDASF.

A note on this clone: The identical CDR3 is also encoded by other nucleotide sequences in the sample. The chain couples TRBV6-1 to TRBJ1-6; 10 nucleotides match TRBD1. V shed 0 bases, J shed 7 bases, and the junction held 0 bases outside the gene matches. The germline gives CDR1 MNHNS, CDR2 SASEGT. This CDR3 region has 15 residues. The CDR3 loop reads CASSEAGQGNSPLHF. The CDR3 nucleotides read TGTGCCAGCAGTGAAGCGGGACAGGGGAATTCACCCCTCCACTTT.

CDR3 sequence: CASRSENNQPQHF. The CDR3 DNA is TGTGCCAGTAGGTCGGAGAATAATCAGCCCCAGCATTTT. V usage is TRBV19 and J usage is TRBJ1-5, with D unresolved. CDR1 LNHDA and CDR2 SQIVND come from the germline V gene (reference sequence). The CDR3 extends over 13 amino acids. The germline V and J ends were trimmed by 6 bases and 4 bases, with 10 bases remaining between them.